This TCR beta chain was documented in a study of shared clonotypes between healthy human individuals. Overall study context: Three CD4 naive, three CD4 memory, two CD8 naive and one CD8 memory plate were used per donor.

Notes on the study in general: Across subsets, estimated richness was generally greater for naive than for memory populations. Clonotypes shared by all four sorted-subset donors had higher generation probabilities than non-shared clonotypes.

The table came from immunoSEQ multiplex PCR; TCRdb's copy has only in-frame clones and leaves some out. Found here are about 1.5 million clones, 95% to 99% of them singletons; the top ten hold less than 0.55%. Germline lookup yields CDR1 SGHRS and CDR2 YFSETQ. Unmatched junction bases numbered 2, after V lost 5 bases and J lost 4 bases. This CDR3 is built from 12 residues. Comments on this clone: No antigen is known for it.

Those who donated were healthy HIV-negative adults, with no recent acute infections or vaccinations reported. This sequence joins TRBV5-1 and TRBJ1-2; TRBD1 aligns across 7 bases. The sample comprised naive CD4+ T cells sorted from blood. Stated subset: CD45RA+ positively selected. The TCR originated in a man in his thirties or forties in good health. CDR3 loop: CASSTGVYGYTF. In DNA form, the CDR3 reads TGCGCCAGCAGTACAGGGGTCTATGGCTACACCTTC.